This passage covers 26 T cell receptor beta chains from one sample sequenced in a study of blood T cell repertoires in COVID-19. Assay used: immunoSEQ multiplex PCR; TCRdb lists only in-frame clones, some missing. Of roughly 73,000 clones listed, 90% are singletons. Input material: peripheral blood. The receptors stem from a man in his fifties or sixties with acute or convalescent COVID-19.

This sequence joins TRBV7-3 and TRBJ2-1; 11 nucleotides agree with TRBD2. Germline loops: CDR1 SGHTA, CDR2 FQGTGA. The CDR3 is 16 amino acids. Germline trimming cut 5 bases from V and 4 bases from J; bases unmatched to any gene: 7. The CDR3 spells CASSITSGGAYNEQFF. The CDR3 coding sequence is TGTGCCAGCAGCATCACTAGCGGGGGCGCGTACAATGAGCAGTTCTTC.

The V gene is TRBV7-2, the J gene TRBJ2-1, with D possibly being TRBD2 (5 bases). This CDR3 is built from 12 residues. The V end was cut by 5 bases, the J end by 9 bases, with 11 bases between. Per germline, CDR1 SGHTA and CDR2 FQGNSA. CDR3 sequence: CASSPHGVEQFF. The CDR3 nucleotides read TGTGCCAGCAGCCCCCACGGGGTTGAGCAGTTCTTC.

This sequence joins TRBV7-9 and TRBJ1-2; the D gene is possibly TRBD1 (6 bases). Germline V gives CDR1 SEHNR, CDR2 FQNEAQ (reference sequence). The CDR3 is 14 residues long. The V end lost 4 bases, the J end lost 8 bases, and 17 bases lay between the germline ends. The CDR3 protein is CASSSPNRAHGYTF. CDR3 nucleotide sequence: TGTGCCAGCAGCTCGCCCAACAGGGCTCACGGCTACACCTTC.

V gene TRBV4-1 combines with J gene TRBJ1-5; possible D gene TRBD1, 6 bases. Trimming stripped 0 bases from V and 6 bases from J, with 9 bases between. Germline V gene lookup returns CDR1 MGHRA and CDR2 YSYEKL. The CDR3 runs 14 residues. This chain's CDR3 is CASSQERDTQPQHF. The CDR3 DNA reads TGCGCCAGCAGCCAAGAACGGGACACTCAGCCCCAGCATTTT.

This rearrangement joins TRBV4-1 to TRBJ2-1; the match to TRBD1 covers 8 bases. From germline, CDR1 is MGHRA and CDR2 YSYEKL. CDR3 length equals 16 residues. The V segment lost 4 bases and the J segment 2 bases; nucleotides outside the gene matches: 7. The CDR3 region has the DNA TGCGCCAGCAGCCGAGACCCGGGACAGGCCTACAATGAGCAGTTCTTC. Its translation: CASSRDPGQAYNEQFF.

V and J are TRBV16 and TRBJ1-5; 8 positions match TRBD1. Germline CDR1 KGHSY, CDR2 FQNENV. The CDR3 sequence is 15 residues long. V lost 0 bases to trimming and J lost 9 bases; unmatched junction nucleotides: 7. CDR3 DNA: TGTGCCAGCAGCCAATCCAGGGGGCCCGTTACGCCCCAGCATTTT. Its translation: CASSQSRGPVTPQHF.

The chain's CDR3 is CASSLQGLSTGELFF. The CDR3 DNA reads as TGTGCCAGCAGCTTACAGGGGTTAAGCACCGGGGAGCTGTTTTTT. The gene calls are TRBV7-6 and TRBJ2-2; the D gene is possibly TRBD1 (6 bases). V lost 2 bases, J lost 4 bases, and 11 bases lay in between. The CDR3 has 15 residues. Germline CDR1 and CDR2: SGHVS and FNYEAQ.

The CDR3 sequence: CASSQGFSGGAPGPDTQYF. CDR3 nucleotides: TGTGCCAGCAGCCAAGGTTTTAGCGGGGGGGCCCCGGGCCCAGATACGCAGTATTTT. J is TRBJ2-3 and V is TRBV3-1 (or the pseudogene TRBV3-2); 11 bases fit TRBD2. CDR1 is LGHDT, CDR2 YNNKEL, per germline (reference sequence). The CDR3 has 19 residues. Unmatched junction bases numbered 13, after V lost 1 base and J lost 4 bases.

The chain has TRBV27 and TRBJ1-1; 8 nucleotides match TRBD1. The germline V gene encodes CDR1 MNHEY and CDR2 SMNVEV (reference sequence). J lost 4 bases, V lost 0 bases, and 4 bases had no gene match. The CDR3 is made up of 15 amino acids. The CDR3, as DNA: TGTGCCAGCAGTTTATCTCCGACAGGGGCCACTGAAGCTTTCTTT. This translates into CASSLSPTGATEAFF.

The chain carries TRBV6-1 and TRBJ1-2, with D perhaps matching TRBD1 (6 bases). This CDR3 has 18 amino acids. From germline, CDR1 is MNHNS and CDR2 SASEGT. Trimming took 3 bases from V and 5 from J, leaving 25 bases between them. The CDR3 spells CASSDGGRGGGKSYGYTF. The CDR3 DNA reads TGTGCCAGCAGTGACGGAGGGAGAGGGGGGGGAAAGAGTTATGGCTACACCTTC.

This chain links TRBV10-2 with TRBJ2-1; 10 bases are a match to TRBD2. J was trimmed by 8 bases and V by 1 base; bases with no gene match: 2. The CDR3 loop spans 14 amino acids. Germline-derived CDR1 and CDR2 are WSHSY and SAAADI. The CDR3 coding sequence is TGCGCCAGCAGTGAGTGGGGGACTAGCGATGAGCAGTTCTTC. Its protein is CASSEWGTSDEQFF.

The CDR3 bases are TGTGCCAGCAGTGAGCGGACAGGGGATTTTAATCAGCCCCAGCATTTT. It codes for CASSERTGDFNQPQHF. The chain recombines TRBV6-4 with TRBJ1-5; 9 positions agree with TRBD1. Germline V lookup: CDR1 MRHNA, CDR2 SNTAGT. V dropped 3 bases and J dropped 4; count of bases not matched to a gene: 7. CDR3 size: 16 residues.

V is TRBV7-9 and J is TRBJ1-4, with TRBD1 matching over 7 bases. The V segment lost 2 bases and the J segment 6 bases; nucleotides outside the gene matches: 6. The length of the CDR3 is 15 residues. Looked up from germline, CDR1 is SEHNR and CDR2 is FQNEAQ (reference sequence). The chain's CDR3 is CASSLPAGTDEKLFF. CDR3 in DNA: TGTGCCAGCAGCTTACCGGCCGGGACAGATGAAAAACTGTTTTTT.

V gene TRBV24-1 combines with J gene TRBJ1-5; 8 bases line up with TRBD1. The germline V gene encodes CDR1 KGHDR and CDR2 SFDVKD. V was clipped by 4 bases and J by 5 bases; unmatched bases: 6. The CDR3 loop spans 15 amino acids. The CDR3 DNA is TGTGCCACCAGTGAGAGACAGGGGATCCATCAGCCCCAGCATTTT. Amino acids: CATSERQGIHQPQHF.

The chain links TRBV7-9 to TRBJ2-7; 11 nucleotides match TRBD1. This CDR3 has 15 amino acids. Trimming took 5 bases from V and 3 from J; bases not matched to a gene: 6. Germline V gene lookup returns CDR1 SEHNR and CDR2 FQNEAQ (reference sequence). The CDR3 here is CASSPGTGGFYEQYF. The CDR3 DNA reads as TGTGCCAGCAGCCCCGGGACAGGGGGGTTCTACGAGCAGTACTTC.

Points on this clone: Compared with germline, one end of the junction differs, possibly owing to a read error. The chain uses TRBV12-3 or TRBV12-4 and TRBJ2-7, with D possibly matching TRBD2 (6 bases). The length of the CDR3 is 11 residues. The CDR3 region is CASSRNRERYF. The CDR3 coding sequence is TGTGCCAGCAGCCGGAACCGGGAGCGGTACTTC.

V is TRBV24-1 and J is TRBJ2-3, with 7 bases identical to TRBD1. This CDR3 comprises 17 residues. CDR1 and CDR2 (germline): KGHDR, SFDVKD. V dropped 3 bases and J dropped 7; count of bases not matched to a gene: 15. For the CDR3, the DNA is TGTGCCACCAGTGATCCGACAACCGGGACAGAACTTTATACGCAGTATTTT. Amino acids: CATSDPTTGTELYTQYF.

In this sample, this clone turned up once. This sequence joins TRBV9 and TRBJ2-5, with 7 bases aligning to TRBD2. From germline, CDR1 is SGDLS and CDR2 YYNGEE. This CDR3 has 16 amino acids. The J segment lost 2 bases and the V segment lost 3 bases, leaving 10 bases of the junction unmatched. DNA of the CDR3: TGTGCCAGCAGCGAGGGCCTAGCGGTACGACAAGAGACCCAGTACTTC. It encodes CASSEGLAVRQETQYF. The whole variable domain, remainder taken from reference TRBV9 and TRBJ2-5, is DSGVTQTPKHLITATGQRVTLRCSPRSGDLSVYWYQQSLDQGLQFLIQYYNGEERAKGNILERFSAQQFPDLHSELNLSSLELGDSALYFCASSEGLAVRQETQYFGPGTRLLVL.

This chain's CDR3 is CASSSPNTDTQYF. CDR3 nucleotides: TGTGCCAGCAGTTCACCTAACACAGATACGCAGTATTTT. V gene TRBV27 combines with J gene TRBJ2-3; no clear D. Germline V gives CDR1 MNHEY, CDR2 SMNVEV (reference sequence). With 4 bases removed from V and 2 bases from J, the gap between germline ends came to 7 bases. The CDR3 runs 13 residues.

The chain is built from TRBV7-8 and TRBJ1-5; 9 bases are shared with TRBD1. This CDR3 contains 17 residues. With 0 bases clipped from V and 6 bases from J, the junction kept 9 bases outside the gene matches. CDR1 and CDR2 from the germline V gene are SGHVS and FQNEAQ. The CDR3 nucleotides are TGTGCCAGCAGCTTAGCTGGGACAGGGTTAAGGAGTCAGCCCCAGCATTTT. It translates to CASSLAGTGLRSQPQHF.

This chain links TRBV2 with TRBJ2-5; D remains ambiguous. Germline V gene sequence: CDR1 SNHLY, CDR2 FYNNEI. This CDR3 comprises 11 residues. V was pared by 7 bases and J by 5 bases, with 8 bases between. The CDR3: CASIAEETQYF. Written as DNA, the CDR3 is TGTGCCAGCATTGCCGAGGAGACCCAGTACTTC.

This clone was seen more than once but under ten times. CDR3 residues: CAIGTDSNQPQHF. The CDR3 DNA follows: TGTGCCATAGGGACAGACAGCAATCAGCCCCAGCATTTT. The chain carries TRBV10-3 and TRBJ1-5, with TRBD1 matching over 7 bases. Germline V gene data show CDR1 as ENHRY and CDR2 as SYGVKD. The CDR3 spans 13 residues. The V and J ends lost 9 bases and 1 base, in that order; junction bases with no gene match: 3.

The chain combines TRBV6-1 with TRBJ1-2; 7 nucleotides agree with TRBD1. CDR1 is MNHNS and CDR2 is SASEGT in the germline V gene. CDR3 length: 14 amino acids. V shed 0 bases and J 4 bases; nucleotides not matched to a gene: 2. DNA for the CDR3: TGTGCCAGCAGTGAAGCAGGGGGCCCCTATGGCTACACCTTC. It is translated as CASSEAGGPYGYTF.

The rearrangement links TRBV7-3 to TRBJ2-3; the match to TRBD2 covers 8 bases. The CDR3 loop spans 16 amino acids. CDR1 and CDR2 (germline): SGHTA, FQGTGA. The V and J ends lost 2 bases and 0 bases, in that order; junction bases with no gene match: 4. Here the CDR3 reads CASSLVPSGSTDTQYF. CDR3 in DNA: TGTGCCAGCAGCTTAGTCCCTAGCGGGAGCACAGATACGCAGTATTTT.

This chain joins TRBV7-8 and TRBJ2-3; tentatively, D is TRBD1 (6 bases). Germline CDR1 is SGHVS and CDR2 is FQNEAQ. V was cut by 2 bases and J by 4 bases, with 13 bases left in between. This CDR3 is 15 amino acids long. The CDR3 bases are TGTGCCAGCAGCTTATTACAGAGGGGGTCAGATACGCAGTATTTT. It translates to CASSLLQRGSDTQYF.

This sequence joins TRBV5-1 and TRBJ2-5, with D tentatively TRBD2 (6 bases). Germline CDR1 SGHRS, CDR2 YFSETQ. This CDR3 comprises 13 residues. V dropped 4 bases and J dropped 5 bases, with 12 bases sitting between them. Here the CDR3 reads CASSVLASETQYF. The CDR3 DNA reads as TGCGCCAGCAGCGTCCTAGCGAGTGAGACCCAGTACTTC.